The present TCR beta chain was sequenced within a study of blood T cells in healthy people across ages. Study-wide findings and caveats: It was found that TCR beta diversity correlated strongly with the percentage of naive T cells. Naive CD4+ cell counts and diversity both ran higher in long-lived than in aged donors. The CMV status of each donor remained undetermined, and this could have confounded shifts in expanded clonotypes.

Per sample, at least 5.5 micrograms of total RNA were extracted. Through a sample-barcoded 5' primer and a J-beta primer mix, a second PCR was run for about 6 to 11 cycles. TCRdb re-called the 5' RACE reads with MiXCR, one entry per CDR3 protein. Of 1.8 million or so distinct CDR3 sequences listed, about two fifths were seen once; the top ten hold more than 20%. Comments on this clonotype: What it recognizes is unknown.

The CDR3 is 14 amino acids. Germline lookup yields CDR1 MNHNY and CDR2 SVGAGI (reference sequence). Germline trimming cut 6 bases from V and 6 bases from J; bases unmatched to any gene: 10. This chain links TRBV6-6 with TRBJ1-2; the match to TRBD1 covers 7 bases. Sample: blood. This TCR was sampled from a human donor in good health. In nucleotides, the CDR3 is TGTGCCAGCAGCTCTTCAGGGGGAGTAAATGGCTACACCTTC. Encoded protein: CASSSSGGVNGYTF.